Listed below are T cell receptor beta chains from one sample, sequenced in a study of OX40 agonist ivuxolimab in advanced cancers. Sequencing used immunoSEQ multiplex PCR; TCRdb keeps in-frame clones, though not all of them. The sample holds 50,000 to 70,000 clones; about 86% are singletons and the top ten take 2.1%. The specimen comprised CD4+ or CD8+ T cells sorted from blood, sampled in a trial of the OX40 agonist ivuxolimab. The receptors were gathered from an adult with an advanced solid tumor such as melanoma, head and neck, liver or kidney cancer. The conserved cysteine and the conserved F or W are not part of the CDR3 here. Only some rows state a clone size, as once, few, many or a class for expanded clones.

v_call	j_call	cdr3_length	clone_size	cdr3_aa
TRBV5-4	TRBJ1-6	14	few	ASSRGGTGVHSPLH
TRBV7-3	TRBJ2-1	15	.	ASSRSISGASYNEQF
TRBV30	TRBJ1-2	10	.	AWSWGNYGYT
TRBV29-1	TRBJ2-7	10	.	SAGTASYEQY
TRBV27	TRBJ2-7	10	.	ASRQGHGEQY
TRBV18	TRBJ2-3	13	.	ASSPLGGAGDTQY
TRBV9	TRBJ1-2	13	.	ASSPGGQANYGYT
TRBV27	TRBJ2-1	12	.	ASSQRGGLFEQF
TRBV7-2	TRBJ2-3	15	.	ASSLTSGGDSTDTQY
TRBV6-1	TRBJ2-7	11	once	ASLGELSYEQY
TRBV7-9	TRBJ2-3	14	.	ASSEYRDTRTDTQY
TRBV2	TRBJ1-1	12	few	ASIYRDMNTEAF
TRBV10-3	TRBJ1-3	12	.	AISVQRGKDTIY
TRBV7-2	TRBJ2-3	13	few	ASSRTGTAADTQY
TRBV18	TRBJ2-3	12	.	ASSPLFEADTQY
TRBV30	TRBJ1-3	13	.	AWSVGTASGNTIY
TRBV4-2	TRBJ2-5	14	.	ASSQDTEGTQETQY
TRBV5-1	TRBJ2-7	12	.	ATRAGLRSYEQY
TRBV5-1	TRBJ1-5	13	.	ASSLEPNGDQPQH
TRBV19	TRBJ1-1	11	.	ASSGQTNTEAF